This TCR beta chain came from a study of graft-versus-host responses after intestinal transplantation. The wider study: Recipients uniformly received anti-thymocyte globulin induction, followed by tacrolimus and steroids for about 3 years. Regarding the study as a whole: An association linked early post-transplant HvG declines with peak circulating GvH clone levels. The authors found GvH clones in recipient marrow, some appearing first in ileum or blood.

V gave up 9 bases and J gave up 0 bases, with 12 bases separating them. There are 15 residues in the CDR3. Germline V gene lookup returns CDR1 MGHDK and CDR2 SYGVNS. Assay: immunoSEQ multiplex PCR; the TCRdb copy retains only in-frame clones and omits some. The sample lists about 10,000 clones, under 85% occurring once. To note about this clone: Its specificity is not known.

Tissue processing of the graft released intraepithelial and lamina propria lymphocytes from it. This specimen consisted of ileum tissue, obtained 23 days after intestinal transplant. This sequence originates from a human patient who received an intestinal transplant, so some T cells may come from the graft donor. The rearrangement links TRBV25-1 to TRBJ1-6; unclear D gene. This CDR3 reads CASEKGDSYNSPLHF. CDR3 DNA: TGTGCCAGTGAGAAGGGTGACTCCTATAATTCACCCCTCCACTTT. The full variable domain, its missing parts supplied by reference TRBV25-1 and TRBJ1-6, is EADIYQTPRYLVIGTGKKITLECSQTMGHDKMYWYQQDPGMELHLIHYSYGVNSTEKGDLSSESTVSRIRTEHFPLTLESARPSHTSQYLCASEKGDSYNSPLHFGNGTRLTVT.